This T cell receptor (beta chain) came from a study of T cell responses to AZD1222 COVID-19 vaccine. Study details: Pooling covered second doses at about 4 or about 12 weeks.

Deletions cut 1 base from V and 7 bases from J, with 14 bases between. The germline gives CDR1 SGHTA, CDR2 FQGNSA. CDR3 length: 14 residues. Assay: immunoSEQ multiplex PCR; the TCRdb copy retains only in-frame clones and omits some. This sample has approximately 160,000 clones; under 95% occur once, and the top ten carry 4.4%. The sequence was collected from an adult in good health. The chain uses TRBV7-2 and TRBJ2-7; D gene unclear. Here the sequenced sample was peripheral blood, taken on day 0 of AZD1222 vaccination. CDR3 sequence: CASSLDNRPSEQYF. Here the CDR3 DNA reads TGTGCCAGCAGCTTAGACAACCGGCCCTCTGAGCAGTACTTC.